This T cell receptor (beta chain) was documented in a study of OX40 agonist ivuxolimab in advanced cancers. At the level of the whole study: Ivuxolimab was a fully human IgG2 agonistic monoclonal antibody targeting the costimulatory receptor OX40 (CD134). Prior anti-PD-1, anti-PD-L1 or anti-CTLA-4 therapy was permitted, and 40% of dose-escalation patients had received checkpoint inhibitors. Intravenous ivuxolimab was administered to patients every 2 weeks at six dose levels: 0.01, 0.1, 0.3, 1.5, 3 and 10 mg/kg. The paper covers the monotherapy dose-escalation part of the phase I ivuxolimab trial, which included N of about 51 patients. Of the approximately 50 dose-escalation patients, hepatocellular carcinoma was present in about 20, melanoma in around 15, renal cell carcinoma in 9 and head and neck cancer in 9. Partial responses occurred in three dose-escalation patients: two with cutaneous melanoma and one with hepatocellular carcinoma. Peripheral TCRbeta sequencing aimed to test whether ivuxolimab altered TCR sequence diversity and caused clonal T-cell expansion. The dose-escalation cohort was about 87% male with a mean age of roughly 62 years, ranging from about 23 to 85. The paper as a whole reports these results and caveats: Which antigens the clonally expanded peripheral T cells were specific for was not determined. After ivuxolimab, more expanded clones were found on average in CD8+ T cells than in CD4+ T cells. At doses from 0.1 to 3.0 mg/kg, clonal expansion was seen in both CD4+ and CD8+ blood T cells between baseline and week 6. Low levels of normalized T-cell clonal expansion were also seen in some patients who did not respond. Partial responders in the 0.1-3.0 mg/kg groups had among the lowest normalized peripheral clonal expansion, especially among CD8+ T cells.

The germline V gene yields MDHEN for CDR1 and SYDVKM for CDR2. V lost 2 bases and J lost 4 bases; the stretch between them is 5 bases long. The CDR3 contains 12 residues, cysteine and phenylalanine counted. Solely the CDR3 DNA is kept, with 36 bases framed from the first base. To sequence the TCRbeta CDR3 region, genomic DNA was isolated from the sorted cells. The immunoSEQ Assay was used to sequence the TCRbeta CDR3 regions. The source is immuneACCESS, and TCRdb retained only in-frame sequences with V and J called. Part of the clones is not carried over; for the studies checked, unresolved V genes explain less than half of this, and the remainder is unexplained. The sample yields tens of thousands of clones; 70% to 90% were counted once. Around 0.29% of the sample goes to the ten largest clones. Concerning this clone: Its antigen is not yet known. The record has no base qualities; no much larger clone is one base away.

The trial excluded patients who had a history of autoimmune disease or were on systemic immunosuppression. Peripheral blood for TCR sequencing was drawn from every dose cohort at baseline, at cycle 4 day 1 and at cycle 7 day 1. Samples were obtained from an open-label, multicenter, first-in-human phase I dose-escalation trial of ivuxolimab. The trial enrolled adults with locally advanced or metastatic head and neck squamous cell, hepatocellular, melanoma or renal cell carcinoma. Before TCR sequencing, CD4+ T cells and CD8+ T cells from peripheral blood were sorted into separate populations. This specimen was CD4+ or CD8+ T cells sorted from blood, taken in a trial of the OX40 agonist ivuxolimab. The receptor chain draws on TRBV28 and TRBJ1-2; matching of 5 bases hints at TRBD1 as the D gene. The TCR sequence derives from an adult with an advanced solid tumor such as melanoma, head and neck, liver or kidney cancer. The CDR3 protein is CASSLGTYGYTF. The DNA reads as follows: TGTGCCAGCAGTTTAGGGACCTATGGCTACACCTTC.